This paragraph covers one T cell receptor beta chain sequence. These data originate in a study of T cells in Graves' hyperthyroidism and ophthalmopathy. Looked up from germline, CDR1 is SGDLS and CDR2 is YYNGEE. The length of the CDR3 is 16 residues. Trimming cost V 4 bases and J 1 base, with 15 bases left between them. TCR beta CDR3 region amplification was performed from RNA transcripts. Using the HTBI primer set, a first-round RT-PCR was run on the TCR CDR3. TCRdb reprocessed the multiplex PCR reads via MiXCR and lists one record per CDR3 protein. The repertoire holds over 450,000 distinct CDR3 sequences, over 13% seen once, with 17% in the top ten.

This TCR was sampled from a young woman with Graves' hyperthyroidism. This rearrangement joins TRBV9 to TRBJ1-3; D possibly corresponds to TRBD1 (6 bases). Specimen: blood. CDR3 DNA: TGTGCCAGCAGCTTCCCAGGAGGGACATCTGGAAACACCATATATTTT. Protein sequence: CASSFPGGTSGNTIYF.